The sequence of this T cell receptor (beta chain) was determined in a study of shared clonotypes between healthy human individuals. The study, taken as a whole, reports: A limitation of the genetic and exposure-history diversity represented arose from few donors. Naive subsets usually exceeded memory subsets in estimated richness. Four donors shared about 5% of their naive CD4 clonotypes.

V dropped 5 bases and J dropped 4; count of bases not matched to a gene: 4. The germline gives CDR1 SNHLY, CDR2 FYNNEI. This CDR3 spans 13 amino acids. The data were produced by immunoSEQ multiplex PCR, yet TCRdb's version contains in-frame clones alone and is incomplete. This sample has approximately 1.5 million clones, with less than 99% found just once. Turning to this clone: Its antigen is unidentified.

Material for sequencing was naive CD4+ T cells sorted from blood. Subset here: CD45RA+ positively selected. The V and J genes are TRBV2 and TRBJ1-1; 7 nucleotides line up with TRBD1. This sequence originates from a man aged 25 to 45 in good health. CDR3 loop: CASSPQGTTEAFF. The CDR3 coding sequence is TGTGCCAGCAGTCCACAGGGGACCACTGAAGCTTTCTTT.